This is a list of T cell receptor beta chains from one sample in a study of cytomegalovirus exposure and HLA in healthy donors. Clones were read by immunoSEQ multiplex PCR, and TCRdb kept only the in-frame ones, dropping some. Among 250,000 to 400,000 clones, approximately 88% were seen once, and the ten largest hold around 0.91%. Sequencing was carried out using PBMCs. The receptors originated from a man aged 25 to 40 in good health and CMV-seronegative. Both conserved end residues are part of each CDR3. A D gene is named only where the DNA matches it firmly. For some rows the clone size is stated as once, few or many, or as a class when expanded; others skip it.

j_call d_call v_call cdr3_length clone_size cdr3_nt cdr3_aa
TRBJ1-6 . TRBV7-2 19 . TGTGCCAGCAGCTTCCTACCGCCGACTCGGGGCGGGAAGAATTCACCCCTCCACTTT CASSFLPPTRGGKNSPLHF
TRBJ2-5 . TRBV6-5 11 . TGTGCCAGCACCTACCGCCCGTCCGAGTACTTC CASTYRPSEYF
TRBJ2-3 TRBD1 TRBV5-6 15 . TGTGCCAGCAGCTTGGCAACAGGGGGCGCGGATACGCAGTATTTT CASSLATGGADTQYF
TRBJ1-2 . TRBV5-1 13 . TGCGCCAGCAGCTTGGGACAGAACTATGGCTACACCTTC CASSLGQNYGYTF
TRBJ1-4 . TRBV5-4 13 . TGTGCCAGCAGCCCGCCGGGAAAAGAAAAACTGTTTTTT CASSPPGKEKLFF
TRBJ2-7 TRBD2 TRBV2 18 . TGTGCCAGCAGTGATATGCCCAGCGGGGGATGGTCATCCTACGAGCAGTACTTC CASSDMPSGGWSSYEQYF
TRBJ2-5 . TRBV4-2 15 . TGTGCCAGCAGCACCCAAGGACAGATTCAAGAGACCCAGTACTTC CASSTQGQIQETQYF
TRBJ2-3 . TRBV4-1 17 . TGCGCCAGCAGCCAACAAGGCGGGGGCTACAGCACAGATACGCAGTATTTT CASSQQGGGYSTDTQYF
TRBJ2-4 TRBD1 TRBV5-5 14 . TGTGCCAGCAGCCCAGGACAGGGCGTAAACATTCAGTACTTC CASSPGQGVNIQYF
TRBJ1-1 TRBD1 TRBV5-1 17 . TGCGCCAGCAGCTCGACAGGGCAGGGGGCGCTGGAGACTGAAGCTTTCTTT CASSSTGQGALETEAFF
TRBJ2-7 TRBD2 TRBV6-1 17 . TGTGCCAGCAGTGAGGGGCTAGCGGGGGGTCCAACCTACGAGCAGTACTTC CASSEGLAGGPTYEQYF
TRBJ1-6 . TRBV10-3 15 . TGTGCCATCAGCCTGACAGGCGATACTAATTCACCCCTCCACTTT CAISLTGDTNSPLHF
TRBJ2-3 . TRBV6-1 10 . TGTGCCAGCAGCCAAGATACGCAGTATTTT CASSQDTQYF
TRBJ1-1 . TRBV6-5 15 once TGTGCCAGCAATTTACGTCCCCTGCGGGGCACTGAAGCTTTCTTT CASNLRPLRGTEAFF
TRBJ1-1 . TRBV10-3 16 . TGTGCCATCAGTGACTCGCAAAACACAGGGTATCCTGAAGCTTTCTTT CAISDSQNTGYPEAFF
TRBJ1-4 . TRBV4-1 15 . TGCGCCAGCAGCCTATTTAACGCGGGGGTGGGAAAACTGTTTTTT CASSLFNAGVGKLFF
TRBJ1-5 . TRBV5-4 12 . TGTGCCAGCAGCTTGAGGGGTCAGCCCCAGCATTTT CASSLRGQPQHF
TRBJ1-1 TRBD1 TRBV6-1 15 . TGTGCCAGCAGACCCTGGACAGGTGTAATTTGGGTAGCTTTCTTT CASRPWTGVIWVAFF
TRBJ2-3 . TRBV2 16 . TGTGCCAGCAGTGAATTGTGGGGGCCTAGCACAGATACGCAGTATTTT CASSELWGPSTDTQYF
TRBJ1-1 . TRBV10-3 15 . TGTGCCATCAGTGAGTCCGGGGGGGTAAACACTGAAGCTTTCTTT CAISESGGVNTEAFF
TRBJ2-7 . TRBV30 12 . TGTGCCTGGGGGGAGGCGGGGTACGAGCAGTACTTC CAWGEAGYEQYF
TRBJ1-2 . TRBV13 14 . TGTGCCAGCAGCCCCCGCGCAGGGGTCGATGGCTACACCTTC CASSPRAGVDGYTF
TRBJ1-1 TRBD1 TRBV7-9 16 once TGTGCCAGCAGCCCGGACAAAGGGGGCCTGAACACTGAAGCTTTCTTT CASSPDKGGLNTEAFF
TRBJ2-2 . TRBV7-6 13 . TGTGCCAGCAGCTTAACCAGAGGCGGGGAGCTGTTTTTT CASSLTRGGELFF
TRBJ2-1 . TRBV19 16 . TGTGCCAGTAGTATTACGACACCCTACTCCTACAATGAGCAGTTCTTC CASSITTPYSYNEQFF
TRBJ1-3 . TRBV5-6 17 . TGTGCCAGCACCCCGAGAAACCAGGGCCGCTCTGGAAACACCATATATTTT CASTPRNQGRSGNTIYF
TRBJ1-6 . TRBV7-9 16 . TGTGCCAGCAGCTCTCCAACGACAGGTTTTAATTCACCCCTCCACTTT CASSSPTTGFNSPLHF
TRBJ2-2 TRBD1 TRBV5-4 16 . TGTGCCAGCAGCTTAGGGCAGGGGGCGAACACCGGGGAGCTGTTTTTT CASSLGQGANTGELFF
TRBJ1-5 TRBD1 TRBV4-3 19 . TGCGCCAGCAGCCAACTGTGGGACAGAAACTCTTATAGCAATCAGCCCCAGCATTTT CASSQLWDRNSYSNQPQHF
TRBJ2-5 . TRBV19 13 . TGTGCCAGTAGTACCCGACTCGAAGAGACCCAGTACTTC CASSTRLEETQYF
TRBJ2-1 TRBD2 TRBV6-4 13 . TGTGCCAGCGGAGCGGGGGGGACGGGTGAGCAGTTCTTC CASGAGGTGEQFF
TRBJ2-1 . TRBV20-1 11 . TGCAGTGCTAGACCGGTTAATGAGCAGTTCTTC CSARPVNEQFF
TRBJ1-6 . TRBV7-9 13 . TGTGCCAGCACCCAACGGGGGAATTCACCCCTCCACTTT CASTQRGNSPLHF
TRBJ2-2 . TRBV9 15 . TGTGCCAGCAGCGTAGTTGGGGCTCACACCGGGGAGCTGTTTTTT CASSVVGAHTGELFF
TRBJ2-7 . TRBV5-6 14 . TGTGCCAGCAGCTTATATGGAGTCTCCTACGAGCAGTACTTC CASSLYGVSYEQYF
TRBJ1-1 TRBD1 TRBV6-5 14 . TGTGCCAGCAGTTACTCACCGACAGGGACTGAAGCTTTCTTT CASSYSPTGTEAFF
TRBJ1-4 . TRBV2 14 . TGTGCCAGCAGTGAAGGGGGGGGGCTGGAAAAACTGTTTTTT CASSEGGGLEKLFF
TRBJ2-3 TRBD1 TRBV6-1 14 . TGTGCCTGCCATTTCAGGGGGCGTACAGATACGCAGTATTTT CACHFRGRTDTQYF
TRBJ2-1 . TRBV27 15 . TGTGCCAGCAGTCACAGGGTTATATCCTACAATGAGCAGTTCTTC CASSHRVISYNEQFF
TRBJ1-2 TRBD1 TRBV7-2 15 . TGTGCCAGCAGCCCACGGACAGGGGGTAACTATGGCTACACCTTC CASSPRTGGNYGYTF
TRBJ2-5 TRBD2 TRBV9 16 . TGTGCCAGCAGCGCCGGGGCTAGCGGGGGACAAGAGACCCAGTACTTC CASSAGASGGQETQYF
TRBJ1-6 TRBD1 TRBV7-7 17 . TGTGCCAGCAGCTTAACTTACAGACAGGGGGCTTCATCACCCCTCCACTTT CASSLTYRQGASSPLHF
TRBJ1-2 TRBD1 TRBV5-4 16 . TGTGCCAGCAGCTTGGCTCGGGACAGGCCAAACTATGGCTACACCTTC CASSLARDRPNYGYTF
TRBJ1-1 TRBD1 TRBV19 16 . TGTGCCAGTAGGACCGACCCGGGACAGGGGAACACTGAAGCTTTCTTT CASRTDPGQGNTEAFF
TRBJ1-2 . TRBV5-6 13 . TGTGCCAGCAGCTCCCGGAGCTTCCATGGCTACACCTTC CASSSRSFHGYTF
TRBJ1-1 . TRBV9 11 . TGTGCCAGCAGCGCGAGCAATGAAGCTTTCTTT CASSASNEAFF
TRBJ1-6 . TRBV2 16 . TGTGCCAGCAGGGATGACAGGAGCTCCTATAATTCACCCCTCCACTTT CASRDDRSSYNSPLHF
TRBJ2-7 . TRBV9 14 . TGTGCCAGCAGCGTAGGGCCCCTCAGGGACGAGCAGTACTTC CASSVGPLRDEQYF
TRBJ1-6 . TRBV5-1 15 . TGCGCCAGCAGCCCGGTTCCAGGCTATAATTCACCCCTCCACTTT CASSPVPGYNSPLHF
TRBJ2-7 . TRBV2 13 . TGTGCCAGCAATGAATCAGGGGTCCACGAGCAGTACTTC CASNESGVHEQYF
TRBJ1-1 . TRBV21-1 14 . TGTGCCAGCAGACGACAGGGATTGAACACTGAAGCTTTCTTT CASRRQGLNTEAFF
TRBJ2-2 . TRBV25-1 18 . TGTGCCAGCAGTGAATATTTGGCTAGCCCTACGAACACCGGGGAGCTGTTTTTT CASSEYLASPTNTGELFF
TRBJ1-4 . TRBV19 11 . TGTGCCAGTGTCGGGGGTGAAAAACTGTTTTTT CASVGGEKLFF
TRBJ2-6 . TRBV5-1 14 . TGCGCCAGCAGAGGAGGGACTGGGGCCAACGTCCTGACTTTC CASRGGTGANVLTF
TRBJ2-2 TRBD1 TRBV9 15 . TGTGCCAGCAGCTTCAGACAGGGCGGGACCGGGGAGCTGTTTTTT CASSFRQGGTGELFF
TRBJ1-4 . TRBV4-3 19 . TGCGCCAGCAGCCAAGATTGGGGGCGAATAGTGGGTGTGGATGAAAAACTGTTTTTT CASSQDWGRIVGVDEKLFF
TRBJ1-1 . TRBV5-6 13 . TGTGCCAGCAGCGGCGTTGGGGGCCATGGAGCTTTCTTT CASSGVGGHGAFF
TRBJ2-7 . TRBV5-1 17 . TGCGCCAGCAGCTTGGACGGAATTGGACAAACTACCTACGAGCAGTACTTC CASSLDGIGQTTYEQYF